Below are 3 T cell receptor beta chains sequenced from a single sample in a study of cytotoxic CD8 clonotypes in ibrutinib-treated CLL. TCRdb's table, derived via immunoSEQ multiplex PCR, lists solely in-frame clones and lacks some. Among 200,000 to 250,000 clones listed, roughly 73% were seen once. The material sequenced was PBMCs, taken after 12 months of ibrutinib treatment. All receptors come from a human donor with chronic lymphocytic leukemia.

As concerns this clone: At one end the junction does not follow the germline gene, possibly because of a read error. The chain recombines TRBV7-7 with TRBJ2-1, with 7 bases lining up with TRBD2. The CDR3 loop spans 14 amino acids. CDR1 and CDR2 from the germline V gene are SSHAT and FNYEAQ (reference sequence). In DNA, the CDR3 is TGTGCTAGCAGCATGATAGCGGGCCCCAATGAGCAGTTCTTC. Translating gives CASSMIAGPNEQFF.

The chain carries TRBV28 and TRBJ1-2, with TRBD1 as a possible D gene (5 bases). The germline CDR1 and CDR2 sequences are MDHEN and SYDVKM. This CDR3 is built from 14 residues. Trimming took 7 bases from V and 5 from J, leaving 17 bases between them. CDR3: CASTLGARDYGYTF. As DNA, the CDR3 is TGTGCCAGCACCTTGGGCGCCAGGGATTATGGCTACACCTTC.

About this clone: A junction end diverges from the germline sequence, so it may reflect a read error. The CDR3 sequence: CASSSGLEETQYF. The DNA for the CDR3 is TGTGCTAGCAGCTCGGGACTAGAAGAGACCCAGTACTTC. The chain has TRBV7-7 and TRBJ2-5; 8 positions match TRBD2. Germline CDR1 SSHAT, CDR2 FNYEAQ (reference sequence). The CDR3 spans 13 residues. Filled out from reference TRBV7-7 and TRBJ2-5, the complete variable domain reads GAGVSQSPRYKVTKRGQDVTLRCDPISSHATLYWYQQALGQGPEFLTYFNYEAQPDKSGLPSDRFSAERPEGSISTLTIQRTEQRDSAMYRCASSSGLEETQYFGPGTRLLVL.